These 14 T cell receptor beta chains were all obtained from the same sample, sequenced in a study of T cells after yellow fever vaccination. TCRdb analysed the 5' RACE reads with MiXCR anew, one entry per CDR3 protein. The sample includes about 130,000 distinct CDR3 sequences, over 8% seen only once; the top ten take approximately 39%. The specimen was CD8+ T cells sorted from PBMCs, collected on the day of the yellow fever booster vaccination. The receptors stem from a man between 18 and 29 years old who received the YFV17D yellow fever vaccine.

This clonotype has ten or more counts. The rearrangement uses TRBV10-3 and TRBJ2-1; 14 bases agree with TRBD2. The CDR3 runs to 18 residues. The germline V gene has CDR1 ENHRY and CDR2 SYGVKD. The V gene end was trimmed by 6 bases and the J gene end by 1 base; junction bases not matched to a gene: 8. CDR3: CAISRGLAGAESYNEQFF. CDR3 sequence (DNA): TGTGCCATCAGCAGGGGACTAGCGGGGGCCGAATCCTACAATGAGCAGTTCTTC.

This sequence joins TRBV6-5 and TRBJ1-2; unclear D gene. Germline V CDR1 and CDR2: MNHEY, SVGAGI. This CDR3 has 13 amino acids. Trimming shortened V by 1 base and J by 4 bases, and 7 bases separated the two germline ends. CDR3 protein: CASSYWVSYGYTF. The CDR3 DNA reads TGTGCCAGCAGTTACTGGGTGAGCTATGGCTACACCTTC.

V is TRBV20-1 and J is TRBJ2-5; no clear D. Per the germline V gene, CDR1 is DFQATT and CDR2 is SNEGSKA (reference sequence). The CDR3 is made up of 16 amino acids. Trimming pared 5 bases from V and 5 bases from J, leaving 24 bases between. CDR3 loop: CSAPPLGTGLFETQYF. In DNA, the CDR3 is TGCAGTGCTCCACCCCTCGGAACGGGTTTGTTTGAGACCCAGTACTTC.

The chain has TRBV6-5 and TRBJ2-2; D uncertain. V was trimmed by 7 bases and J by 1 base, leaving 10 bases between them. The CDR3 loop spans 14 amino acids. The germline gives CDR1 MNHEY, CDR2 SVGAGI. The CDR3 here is CASTNGMNTGELFF. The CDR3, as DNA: TGTGCCAGCACCAATGGGATGAACACCGGGGAGCTGTTTTTT.

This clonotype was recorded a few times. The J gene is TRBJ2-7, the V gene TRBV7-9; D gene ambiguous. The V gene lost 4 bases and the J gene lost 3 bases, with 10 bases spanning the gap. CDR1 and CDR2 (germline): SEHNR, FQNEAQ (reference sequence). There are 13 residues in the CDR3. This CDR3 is CASSSSSSYEQYV. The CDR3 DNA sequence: TGTGCCAGCAGCTCGTCTTCGAGCTACGAGCAGTACGTC.

The CDR3 DNA reads TGTGCCAGCAGTTGGGGACTAGCGGGGACCAATGAGCAGTTCTTC. This sequence encodes CASSWGLAGTNEQFF. The rearrangement links TRBV27 to TRBJ2-1, with 13 positions matching TRBD2. The V gene's germline CDR1 is MNHEY and CDR2 SMNVEV (reference sequence). The CDR3 consists of 15 residues. After removal of 4 bases from V and 6 bases from J, the junction contained 3 bases not matched to a gene.

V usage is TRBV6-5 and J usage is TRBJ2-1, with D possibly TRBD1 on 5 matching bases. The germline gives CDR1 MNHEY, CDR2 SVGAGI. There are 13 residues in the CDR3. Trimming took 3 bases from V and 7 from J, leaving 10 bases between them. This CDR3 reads CASSYRRGNEQFF. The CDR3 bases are TGTGCCAGCAGTTATAGAAGGGGAAATGAGCAGTTCTTC.

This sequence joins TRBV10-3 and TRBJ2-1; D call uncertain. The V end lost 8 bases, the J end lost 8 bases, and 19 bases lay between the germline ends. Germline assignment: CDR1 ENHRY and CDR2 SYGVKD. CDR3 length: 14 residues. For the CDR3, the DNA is TGTGCCATCGGGGTTGCCCCCGCCGCCTATGAGCAGTTCTTC. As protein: CAIGVAPAAYEQFF.

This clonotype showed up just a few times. The CDR3 loop is CASSLSRRGRNTEAFF. The CDR3 DNA is TGTGCCAGCAGTTTGAGTCGTCGGGGAAGGAACACTGAAGCTTTCTTT. The V gene is TRBV27, the J gene TRBJ1-1; D is uncertain. Germline V gene sequence: CDR1 MNHEY, CDR2 SMNVEV (reference sequence). The CDR3 is made up of 16 amino acids. Deletions cut 3 bases from V and 1 base from J, with 15 bases between.

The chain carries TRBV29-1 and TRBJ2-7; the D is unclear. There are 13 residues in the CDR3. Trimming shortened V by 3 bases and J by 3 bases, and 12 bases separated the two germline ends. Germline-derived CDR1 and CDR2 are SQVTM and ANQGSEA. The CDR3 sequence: CSVDQTGSYEQYF. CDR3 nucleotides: TGCAGCGTTGACCAGACTGGAAGCTACGAGCAGTACTTC.

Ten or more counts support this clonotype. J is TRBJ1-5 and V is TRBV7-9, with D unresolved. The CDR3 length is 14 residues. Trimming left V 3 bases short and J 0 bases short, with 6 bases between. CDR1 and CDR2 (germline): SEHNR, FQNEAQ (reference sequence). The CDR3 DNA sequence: TGTGCCAGCAGCTTGATGGGTAGCAATCAGCCCCAGCATTTT. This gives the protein CASSLMGSNQPQHF.

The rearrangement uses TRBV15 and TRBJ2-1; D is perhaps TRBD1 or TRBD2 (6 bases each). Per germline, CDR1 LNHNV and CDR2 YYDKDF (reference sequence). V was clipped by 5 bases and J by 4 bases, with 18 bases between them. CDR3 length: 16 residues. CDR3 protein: CATSVVLRGAYNEQFF. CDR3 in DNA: TGTGCCACCAGCGTCGTTTTAAGGGGGGCGTACAATGAGCAGTTCTTC.

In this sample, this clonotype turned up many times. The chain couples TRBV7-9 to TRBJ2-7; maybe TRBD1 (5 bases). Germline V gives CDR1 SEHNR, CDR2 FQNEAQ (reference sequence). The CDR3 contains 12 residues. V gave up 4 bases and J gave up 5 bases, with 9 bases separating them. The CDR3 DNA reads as TGTGCCAGCAGCTATGGGGCACACGAGCAGTACGTC. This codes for CASSYGAHEQYV.

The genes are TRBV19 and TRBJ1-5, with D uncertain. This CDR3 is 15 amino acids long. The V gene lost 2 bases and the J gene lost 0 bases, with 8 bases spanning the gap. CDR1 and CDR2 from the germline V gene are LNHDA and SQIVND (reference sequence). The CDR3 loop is CASSISSYSNQPQHF. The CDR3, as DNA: TGTGCCAGTAGTATAAGTAGCTATAGCAATCAGCCCCAGCATTTT.